Described below is a single T cell receptor (beta chain) sequence and its context. Its antigen is currently unknown. Method: immunoSEQ multiplex PCR; TCRdb's copy keeps in-frame clones and lacks some. The sample lists over 30,000 clones; around 84% were seen once. The data are from a study of OX40 agonist ivuxolimab in advanced cancers. Study-wide background: Partial responses were observed in three patients, of whom one had hepatocellular carcinoma and two had cutaneous melanoma.

Per the germline V gene, CDR1 is MDHEN and CDR2 is SYDVKM. The germline V and J ends were trimmed by 3 bases and 4 bases, with 15 bases remaining between them. This CDR3 is 15 amino acids long. Study-wide results and limits: The mean number of expanded clones was higher in CD8+ T cells than in CD4+.

The chain couples TRBV28 to TRBJ2-5; TRBD2 is a possible D gene (5 bases). The origin of this receptor is an adult with an advanced solid tumor such as melanoma, head and neck, liver or kidney cancer. The sequences come from CD4+ or CD8+ T cells sorted from blood, collected in a trial of the OX40 agonist ivuxolimab. The CDR3 loop reads CASSLHTLGRETQYF. CDR3 coding DNA: TGTGCCAGCAGTTTGCATACACTAGGGCGAGAGACCCAGTACTTC.